The clone carrying this T cell receptor beta chain came up many times. The antigen remains unidentified. The CDR3 has 14 amino acids. Deletions cut 1 base from V and 4 bases from J, with 10 bases between. This sample was taken from a study of regulatory T cells in long-lasting Graves disease. Turning to the study itself: Graves' patients with a new diagnosis had received antithyroid drugs under 3 months.

Time point of the sample: newly diagnosed GD, antithyroid drugs for less than 3 months. Scientists built the TCR library using RNA that was extracted from PBMCs. Relying on iRepertoire HTBI primers and Arm-PCR of CDR3 regions, the team built TCR beta libraries. TCRdb called the multiplex PCR reads again in MiXCR, with one record for every CDR3 protein. Of roughly 440,000 distinct CDR3 sequences listed, about a sixth are singletons. Overall study results and limits: Relative to new patients (approximately 1,000), persistent patients exhibited greater sharing of public clonotypes (approximately 3,000).

These same data were also listed under a study on T cells in Graves' hyperthyroidism and ophthalmopathy.

The origin of this receptor is a woman younger than 30 with Graves disease. Sequenced here: peripheral blood mononuclear cells (PBMCs), sampled at new diagnosis, from a patient treated with antithyroid drugs. The V and J genes are TRBV12-3 or TRBV12-4 and TRBJ1-1; D ambiguous. The CDR3 loop reads CASSLVRGGTEAFF. Written as DNA, the CDR3 is TGTGCCAGCAGTTTAGTGAGAGGCGGCACTGAAGCTTTCTTT.